This entry is about one T cell receptor beta chain. The antigen is not known. The CDR3 is 13 residues long. Germline V lookup: CDR1 MNHEY, CDR2 SVGAGI. The junction had 5 bases not matched to a gene; V was cut back by 8 bases and J by 5 bases. The PCR contained 60 Vbeta and 13 Jbeta primers. Libraries were prepared by immunoSEQ multiplex PCR; TCRdb keeps only in-frame clonotypes and omits some of them. Its listing shows about 160,000 clones. This record belongs to a study of cytomegalovirus exposure and HLA in healthy donors. Looking at the study overall: Within an early data release were 65 million to 90 million unique TCRs drawn from HLA-typed donors.

The study's findings and limits: There were some public TCRs occurring in many donors, but most TCR sequences were rare. Per a prior analysis, the majority of TCR beta V segments were productive roughly 87% or roughly 30% of the time.

The chain combines TRBV6-5 with TRBJ2-1, with TRBD2 identical over 8 bases. The receptor was isolated from a woman in her forties or fifties in good health and CMV-seronegative. The sample taken for sequencing was PBMCs. CDR3 residues: CASGWREDNEQFF. The CDR3 DNA reads as TGTGCCAGCGGATGGCGGGAGGACAATGAGCAGTTCTTC.